This TCR beta chain was recovered during a study of shared clonotypes between healthy human individuals. The assay ran at deep level. Repertoires were generated with immunoSEQ multiplex PCR, while TCRdb's copy carries only in-frame clones and drops some. This sample has hundreds of thousands of clones, with around 78% found just once. For genomic DNA, unsorted samples relied on approximately 81 million PBMCs. The CDR3 consists of 16 residues. Germline CDR1 SGHNT, CDR2 YYREEE (reference sequence). V shed 6 bases and J 9 bases; nucleotides not matched to a gene: 11. Sequenced sample: PBMCs. The sequence was collected from a woman aged 40-49 years in good health. Some clones in this sample may be carry-over from other donors' samples. The V gene is TRBV5-4, the J gene TRBJ2-1; 14 positions agree with TRBD2. In DNA form, the CDR3 reads TGTGCCAGCACCGAAGGGGGACTAGCGGGAGCGGGTGAGCAGTTCTTC. Protein sequence: CASTEGGLAGAGEQFF.